This T cell receptor (beta chain) is drawn from a study of shared clonotypes between healthy human individuals. General observations from the study: Sampling used blood alone; tissue repertoires probably differ.

Assay used: immunoSEQ multiplex PCR; TCRdb lists only in-frame clones, some missing. The table includes roughly 2.1 million clones, under 95% detected once. The CDR3 loop spans 14 amino acids. CDR1 and CDR2 from the germline V gene are LNHDA and SQIVND (reference sequence). Trimming took 4 bases from V and 3 from J, leaving 13 bases between them. Turning to this clone: Antigen specificity is unknown.

Naive CD8 isolation took CD45RO-negative cells positively selected for CCR7 and excluded terminally differentiated effector memory CD45RA+ cells. This receptor was taken from a young man in good health. Some clones in this sample may be carry-over from other donors' samples. The rearrangement uses TRBV19 and TRBJ2-7; D not resolved. The source material was naive CD8+ T cells from PBMCs. The DNA of the CDR3 is TGTGCCAGTAGTACCCTCTTTTCGGGCTACGAGCAGTACTTC. This encodes CASSTLFSGYEQYF.